These 16 T cell receptor beta chains came from one sample sequenced in a study of T cells after posttransplantation cyclophosphamide. Assay: immunoSEQ multiplex PCR; the TCRdb copy retains only in-frame clones and omits some. The sample carries roughly 20,000 clones, roughly 72% recorded once. A marrow graft followed busulfan-fludarabine conditioning, with cyclophosphamide on days +3 and +4. The input for sequencing was PBMCs, taken after an allogeneic stem cell transplant with post-transplant cyclophosphamide. The origin of the receptors is a male patient aged 25 to 39 who received an allogeneic stem cell transplant from a related donor, was CMV-positive, and had acute GVHD only. Some T cells may be graft donor cells.

The rearrangement links TRBV27 to TRBJ2-5; 12 nucleotides match TRBD1. CDR1 MNHEY and CDR2 SMNVEV come from the germline V gene (reference sequence). Trimming took 5 bases from V and 0 from J; bases not matched to a gene: 7. The CDR3 runs 17 residues. The CDR3 nucleotides read TGTGCCAGCAGTGGGACAGGGGGCTCCCTGTACCAAGAGACCCAGTACTTC. Translating it yields CASSGTGGSLYQETQYF.

The chain couples TRBV5-4 to TRBJ2-1, with D tentatively TRBD2 (6 bases). Germline V CDR1 and CDR2: SGHNT, YYREEE (reference sequence). The V and J ends lost 1 base and 0 bases respectively, with 8 bases between them. The CDR3 is 15 amino acids. The CDR3 DNA sequence: TGTGCCAGCAGCTTGCTCGGGAGCTCCTACAATGAGCAGTTCTTC. It specifies CASSLLGSSYNEQFF. Full variable domain (outside the CDR3, taken from reference TRBV5-4 and TRBJ2-1): ETGVTQSPTHLIKTRGQQVTLRCSSQSGHNTVSWYQQALGQGPQFIFQYYREEENGRGNFPPRFSGLQFPNYSSELNVNALELDDSALYLCASSLLGSSYNEQFFGPGTRLTVL.

Only a few counts were recorded for this clone. The rearrangement joins TRBV6-4 to TRBJ1-1, with a possible D match to TRBD1 (6 bases). Per germline, CDR1 MRHNA and CDR2 SNTAGT. The V end lost 3 bases, the J end lost 9 bases, and 17 bases lay between the germline ends. The CDR3 covers 14 residues. CDR3 sequence: CASSEEQGSTKAFF. In nucleotides, the CDR3 is TGTGCCAGCAGTGAAGAACAGGGTAGCACGAAAGCTTTCTTT.

The chain recombines TRBV9 with TRBJ2-7, with 8 positions matching TRBD1. J was trimmed by 5 bases and V by 4 bases; bases with no gene match: 14. This CDR3 region has 16 residues. Germline V gives CDR1 SGDLS, CDR2 YYNGEE. CDR3 loop: CASSPTYRGSWNEQYF. In nucleotides, the CDR3 is TGTGCCAGCAGCCCAACTTACAGGGGGAGCTGGAACGAGCAGTACTTC. Using reference TRBV9 and TRBJ2-7 for the parts outside the CDR3, the full variable domain is DSGVTQTPKHLITATGQRVTLRCSPRSGDLSVYWYQQSLDQGLQFLIQYYNGEERAKGNILERFSAQQFPDLHSELNLSSLELGDSALYFCASSPTYRGSWNEQYFGPGTRLTVT.

Notes on this clone: Being one base from a much bigger clone, this may be a read error. The chain links TRBV11-2 to TRBJ1-2, with 9 bases lining up with TRBD1. With 3 bases clipped from V and 8 bases from J, the junction kept 10 bases outside the gene matches. CDR1 and CDR2 from the germline V gene are SGHAT and FQNNGV. This CDR3 comprises 15 residues. CDR3 in amino acids: CASSLWDRELGGYTF. Written as DNA, the CDR3 is TGTGCCAGCAGCTTGTGGGACAGGGAATTAGGAGGCTACACCTTC.

The gene calls are TRBV19 and TRBJ1-6; D is ambiguous. The CDR3 runs 14 residues. With 6 bases removed from V and 14 bases from J, the gap between germline ends came to 20 bases. CDR1 and CDR2 from the germline V gene are LNHDA and SQIVND (reference sequence). Here the CDR3 DNA reads TGTGCCAGTAGCCAAGCGGCGGGAGGAGGGTCCCTCCACTTT. This translates into CASSQAAGGGSLHF.

V is TRBV5-3 and J is TRBJ1-4; no clear D. TRBV5-3 is classed as an ORF, of uncertain function. The CDR3 is 16 amino acids. Trimming left V 2 bases short and J 0 bases short, with 11 bases between. In DNA, the CDR3 is TGTGCCAGAAGCTTAGGGAGGTGTACAACTAATGAAAAACTGTTTTTT. It specifies CARSLGRCTTNEKLFF.

The count of this clone is one. This rearrangement joins TRBV6-5 to TRBJ1-1, with 7 bases fitting TRBD1. Germline V lookup: CDR1 MNHEY, CDR2 SVGAGI. The CDR3 has 13 amino acids. Trimming at V came to 5 bases and at J to 6 bases, leaving 6 bases not matched to a gene. DNA of the CDR3: TGTGCCAGCAGTCAAACAGGGGTCCCTGAAGCTTTCTTT. The encoded protein is CASSQTGVPEAFF.

This clone was observed once. The chain employs TRBV7-2 and TRBJ1-2; the match to TRBD1 covers 8 bases. This CDR3 region has 15 residues. Trimming at V came to 7 bases and at J to 5 bases, leaving 12 bases not matched to a gene. CDR1 SGHTA and CDR2 FQGNSA come from the germline V gene. This chain's CDR3 is CASINRQGASYGYTF. CDR3 in DNA: TGTGCCAGCATCAATCGGCAGGGGGCGAGTTATGGCTACACCTTC.

The chain has TRBV7-8 and TRBJ1-1; 8 bases line up with TRBD1. Germline CDR1 SGHVS, CDR2 FQNEAQ. Losses at the gene ends were 1 base for V and 5 bases for J; bases not matched to a gene: 6. The CDR3 has 15 residues. The CDR3 bases are TGTGCCAGCAGCTTAGGAGCAGGGGGCTTGACTGAAGCTTTCTTT. Translated, it gives CASSLGAGGLTEAFF.

V is TRBV6-1 and J is TRBJ1-5, with D hard to call. V lost 4 bases and J lost 9, with 16 bases in between. The CDR3 sequence is 14 residues long. Per the germline V gene, CDR1 is MNHNS and CDR2 is SASEGT. The CDR3 coding sequence is TGTGCCAGCAGTGCCACAGTGGAAGGTCGGCCCCAGCATTTT. Its translation: CASSATVEGRPQHF.

This clone was detected only a few times. This chain links TRBV5-6 with TRBJ2-7, with D perhaps matching TRBD2 (6 bases). The CDR3 runs 15 residues. The germline CDR1 and CDR2 sequences are SGHDT and YYEEEE. V gave up 4 bases and J gave up 5 bases, with 19 bases separating them. CDR3: CASSPRLAGTDEQYF. As DNA, the CDR3 is TGTGCCAGCAGCCCGAGGTTGGCGGGGACGGACGAGCAGTACTTC. Complete variable domain (other parts from reference TRBV5-6 and TRBJ2-7): DAGVTQSPTHLIKTRGQQVTLRCSPKSGHDTVSWYQQALGQGPQFIFQYYEEEERQRGNFPDRFSGHQFPNYSSELNVNALLLGDSALYLCASSPRLAGTDEQYFGPGTRLTVT.

This clone has only a few counts. V is TRBV5-6 and J is TRBJ1-2; 7 nucleotides match TRBD1. CDR1 is SGHDT and CDR2 is YYEEEE in the germline V gene. The ends lost 2 bases at V and 9 bases at J; junction bases unmatched: 4. CDR3 length: 12 amino acids. In DNA form, the CDR3 reads TGTGCCAGCAGCTTAGGGGACAGAAGCTACACCTTC. Its translation: CASSLGDRSYTF.

The chain links TRBV9 to TRBJ2-7; unclear D gene. Deletions cut 0 bases from V and 6 bases from J, with 13 bases between. The length of the CDR3 is 14 residues. Germline V gene lookup returns CDR1 SGDLS and CDR2 YYNGEE. CDR3 nucleotides: TGTGCCAGCAGCGTAGATGCAGGTGGCCTCGAGCAGTACTTC. Its protein is CASSVDAGGLEQYF.

The V gene is TRBV6-6, the J gene TRBJ2-1; TRBD2 is a possible D gene (7 bases). Germline V CDR1 and CDR2: MNHNY, SVGAGI (reference sequence). V lost 6 bases, J lost 5 bases, and 14 bases lay in between. This CDR3 has 14 residues. The CDR3 DNA follows: TGTGCCAGCAGAGACGGGGGGCCAAACAATGAGCAGTTCTTC. The encoded protein is CASRDGGPNNEQFF.

The chain carries TRBV28 and TRBJ1-1; D possibly corresponds to TRBD1 (5 bases). Germline CDR1 reads MDHEN; CDR2 reads SYDVKM. With 2 bases removed from V and 7 bases from J, the gap between germline ends came to 11 bases. This CDR3 has 13 residues. CDR3 loop: CASSLQGGDEAFF. DNA for the CDR3: TGTGCCAGCAGTTTACAGGGTGGGGATGAAGCTTTCTTT.